These 6 T cell receptor beta chains came from one sample sequenced in a study of blood T cell repertoires in COVID-19. TCRdb keeps only in-frame clones here, not all; method: immunoSEQ multiplex PCR. The repertoire has about 98,000 clones, 80% to 95% of them found once; the top ten carry roughly 2.1%. The sequenced sample consisted of peripheral blood. These receptors originate from a woman in her forties or fifties with COVID-19, enrolled during active disease.

V and J are TRBV27 and TRBJ1-1, with D hard to call. The V end lost 6 bases, the J end lost 0 bases, and 5 bases lay between the germline ends. In germline, CDR1 is MNHEY, CDR2 SMNVEV (reference sequence). The CDR3 is 12 amino acids. The CDR3 reads CASRTMNTEAFF. For the CDR3, the DNA is TGTGCCAGCAGGACAATGAACACTGAAGCTTTCTTT.

This chain uses TRBV5-4 with TRBJ2-1; 10 positions agree with TRBD1. The V segment lost 0 bases and the J segment 4 bases; nucleotides outside the gene matches: 7. Germline V CDR1 and CDR2: SGHNT, YYREEE (reference sequence). This CDR3 spans 17 amino acids. CDR3 DNA sequence: TGTGCCAGCAGCTTGGTTGGTGGACAGGGGGGTTACAATGAGCAGTTCTTC. It translates to CASSLVGGQGGYNEQFF.

This sequence joins TRBV19 and TRBJ1-5, with a weak D call TRBD1 (5 bases). This CDR3 is built from 16 residues. CDR1 and CDR2 from the germline V gene are LNHDA and SQIVND (reference sequence). The V end was cut by 3 bases, the J end by 0 bases, with 12 bases between. CDR3 in DNA: TGTGCCAGTAGTATTGTCCCGACAGATAGCAATCAGCCCCAGCATTTT. As protein: CASSIVPTDSNQPQHF.

This clone was recorded once. The V gene is TRBV7-9, the J gene TRBJ1-5; the match to TRBD1 covers 7 bases. Trimming cost V 2 bases and J 6 bases; bases outside gene matches: 7. The germline CDR1 and CDR2 sequences are SEHNR and FQNEAQ (reference sequence). This CDR3 comprises 15 residues. Here the CDR3 DNA reads TGTGCCAGCAGCTTACTAGGGACAGAGGGTCAGCCCCAGCATTTT. It is translated as CASSLLGTEGQPQHF.

The chain has TRBV19 and TRBJ1-5; a weak D match, TRBD1 (6 bases). This CDR3 spans 16 amino acids. CDR1 and CDR2 from the germline V gene are LNHDA and SQIVND (reference sequence). V gave up 7 bases and J gave up 4 bases, with 20 bases separating them. CDR3 residues: CASTPGGATWNQPQHF. The CDR3 nucleotides are TGTGCCAGTACCCCGGGGGGGGCAACTTGGAATCAGCCCCAGCATTTT.

The gene calls are TRBV12-3 or TRBV12-4 and TRBJ1-1; the D gene is possibly TRBD1 (5 bases). CDR3 size: 13 residues. V lost 8 bases to trimming and J lost 5 bases, with 15 bases between them. The CDR3, as DNA: TGTGCCAGCTCCGACAGCCCTTTAACTGAAGCTTTCTTT. Encoded protein: CASSDSPLTEAFF.